The rows below give T cell receptor beta chains drawn from one sample of a study of CXCR3-negative and CXCR3-positive naive CD8 T cells. TCRdb reanalyzed the 5' RACE reads and collapses them to one entry per CDR3 protein, without DNA. This table lists nearly 90,000 distinct CDR3 sequences. Input material: naive CXCR3+ CD8+ T cells from blood. These receptors all stem from a human donor in good health. Some clones in this sample may be carry-over from other donors' samples. Each CDR3 is given with its conserved first and last residue.

j_gene	v_gene	CDR3aa
TRBJ2-3	TRBV5-1	CASSWGQTDTQYF
TRBJ2-7	TRBV7-8	CASSSEASGSYEQYF
TRBJ1-2	TRBV20-1	CSARDDTAANYGYTF
TRBJ1-4	TRBV7-9	CASMSEGSSHEKLFF
TRBJ2-7	TRBV20-1	CSATDRSYEQYF
TRBJ1-2	TRBV27	CASSLSGTSSGYYGYTF
TRBJ2-2	TRBV12-3/TRBV12-4	CASSLLQAGPGELFF
TRBJ2-7	TRBV28	CASSLPDLPSYEQYF
TRBJ2-7	TRBV28	CASSLNRPSFISGSEQYF
TRBJ2-5	TRBV3-1	CASSQGGLGGGVETQYF
TRBJ1-1	TRBV27	CASSLYNKNTEAFF
TRBJ2-2	TRBV29-1	CSANRDRNTGELFF
TRBJ1-1	TRBV7-9	CASSSRGNEAFF
TRBJ1-5	TRBV7-9	CASSLAPDQPQHF
TRBJ1-2	TRBV27	CASSLTGGENYGYTF
TRBJ2-7	TRBV28	CASTTSSGSRDEQYF
TRBJ2-2	TRBV29-1	CSVPIQGAGELFF
TRBJ2-7	TRBV7-2	CASSTSGGTYEQYF
TRBJ1-1	TRBV28	CASSLVLTARTEAFF
TRBJ1-5	TRBV23-1	CASSQSKVPNQPQHF
TRBJ2-7	TRBV2	CASQGTDYEQYF
TRBJ2-7	TRBV20-1	CSATQTGSYEQYF
TRBJ1-1	TRBV7-3	CASSLTFIGGPGTEAFF
TRBJ2-7	TRBV7-6	CASSPPGGEQYF
TRBJ1-1	TRBV28	CASSPLRQGTEAFF
TRBJ2-1	TRBV6-4	CASSDSSGSYNEQFF
TRBJ2-7	TRBV28	CASSSPSGRAVRIAYEQYF
TRBJ2-1	TRBV6-4	CASSGGGGAVNEQFF
TRBJ2-7	TRBV5-5	CASSLDDSRTYEQYF
TRBJ1-2	TRBV7-6	CASSFDKGPSGYTF
TRBJ1-2	TRBV7-9	CASSGQGISYGYTF
TRBJ1-1	TRBV12-3/TRBV12-4	CASSYSRVGAFF
TRBJ2-3	TRBV29-1	CSVWARVRAFTDTQYF
TRBJ2-5	TRBV28	CASSFTRGTVETQYF
TRBJ2-7	TRBV6-2/TRBV6-3	CASSYEMFYEQYF
TRBJ1-6	TRBV7-9	CASSQGYSPLHF
TRBJ2-5	TRBV4-2	CASSQDDGDRQETQYF